This T cell receptor beta chain originates from a study of lymphopenia after photon versus proton radiotherapy (dated by TCRdb to between 2018 and 2020). Regarding the research as a whole: In patients with gastrointestinal tumors who developed high-grade lymphopenia, the study compared the immunological effects of photon radiation therapy with those of proton radiation therapy. The cohort comprised about 20 patients with gastrointestinal tumors who received either photon or proton therapy and then developed lymphopenia. The goal of the study was to describe how the two radiation modalities differ in their effects on the immune system. Points the paper makes about the study in general: The survival association was assessed only in patients who died, and better survival with proton therapy was presented by the authors as a possibility rather than a demonstrated result. After the lymphocyte count nadir, repertoires from photon-treated patients showed oligoclonal expansion, particularly of CD8+ Temra cells, and this expansion drove the decline in diversity. Across the cohort, among patients who died, a greater drop in TCR diversity after the nadir was inversely correlated with overall survival time. During treatment, patients who received photon therapy lost naive T cells and TCR diversity and gained effector/memory populations, whereas patients who received proton therapy remained relatively stable.

CDR1 is given as WSHSY and CDR2 as SAAADI, both from the germline V gene. Germline trimming: 8 bases from V, 1 base from J; junction bases outside gene matches: 5. The CDR3 spans 14 residues, from the cysteine through the phenylalanine. Of all the DNA, just the CDR3 is kept, 42 bases in frame from base 1. Points on this clone: Its target antigen remains unknown. Within one base of it there is no much larger clone, and no base qualities were kept.

The library was built by means of the immunoSEQ multiplex PCR assay. T cell repertoires were profiled by deep sequencing of rearranged TCR beta loci, alongside multiparametric flow cytometry. In its TCRdb copy, this immuneACCESS table keeps in-frame sequences only and misses some clones. Where compared with another copy, unresolved V genes explain less than half of these, and the others have no known cause. The sample data list 75,000 to 95,000 clones, and over 70% of these were observed just once. The ten top clones hold about 1.3% of the sample. Recombination connected TRBV10-2 to TRBJ2-7; TRBD2 matches 10 bases in the middle. The starting material was peripheral blood, obtained from a patient treated with proton-based radiotherapy. This TCR was recovered from a man between 60 and 75 years old with pancreatic cancer. This receptor has the CDR3 CASGLAGGSYEQYF. The nucleotide sequence reads TGCGCCAGCGGATTAGCGGGAGGTTCCTACGAGCAGTACTTC.